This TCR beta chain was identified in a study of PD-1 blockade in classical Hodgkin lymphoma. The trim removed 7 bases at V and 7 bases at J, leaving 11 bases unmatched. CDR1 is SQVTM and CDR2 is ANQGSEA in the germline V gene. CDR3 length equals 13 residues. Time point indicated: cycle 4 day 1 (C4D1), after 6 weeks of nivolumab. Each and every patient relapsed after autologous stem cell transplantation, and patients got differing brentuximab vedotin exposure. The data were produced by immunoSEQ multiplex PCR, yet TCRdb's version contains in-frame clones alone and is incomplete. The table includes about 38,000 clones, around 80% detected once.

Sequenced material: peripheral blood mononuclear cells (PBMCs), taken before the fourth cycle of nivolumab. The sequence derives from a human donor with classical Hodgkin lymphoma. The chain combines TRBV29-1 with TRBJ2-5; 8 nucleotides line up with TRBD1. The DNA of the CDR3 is TGCAGCGGGGCCTATACAGGGGGAGTGACCCAGTACTTC. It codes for CSGAYTGGVTQYF.